Below, 5 T cell receptor beta chains from the same sample are listed, as sequenced in a study of T-cell reconstitution after alpha-beta-depleted transplantation in children. Library preparation (for TCRbeta) was performed with unique molecular identifiers. TCRdb used MiXCR to reprocess the PCR reads, holding one entry per CDR3 protein. This table holds approximately 200,000 distinct CDR3 sequences, roughly 15% found once. The sequenced sample was PBMCs from the stem cell graft donor, obtained from the stem cell graft. These receptors were collected from a human donor who donated a stem cell graft to a child with acute lymphoblastic leukemia.

This clonotype occurred a few times. This rearrangement joins TRBV5-1 to TRBJ2-5; TRBD1 aligns across 9 bases. J lost 4 bases, V lost 5 bases, and 12 bases had no gene match. The CDR3 sequence is 16 residues long. CDR1 and CDR2 (germline): SGHRS, YFSETQ. The CDR3 DNA sequence: TGCGCCAGCAGAACAACACGGGACAGGGTCCGAGAGACCCAGTACTTC. Translating gives CASRTTRDRVRETQYF.

This clonotype was found many times. The V gene is TRBV12-3 or TRBV12-4, the J gene TRBJ2-5, with TRBD1 identical over 7 bases. After removal of 5 bases from V and 3 bases from J, the junction contained 6 bases not matched to a gene. The CDR3 loop spans 14 amino acids. The CDR3 nucleotides are TGTGCCAGCAGTCCCAGGGACAGAGAAGAGACCCAGTACTTC. This codes for CASSPRDREETQYF.

This clonotype was seen at least ten times. The chain joins TRBV20-1 to TRBJ2-7, with 9 bases aligning to TRBD2. Trimming at V came to 7 bases and at J to 7 bases, leaving 17 bases not matched to a gene. This CDR3 is 15 amino acids long. Per germline, CDR1 DFQATT and CDR2 SNEGSKA (reference sequence). As DNA, the CDR3 is TGCAGTGTTGACTCCCGGCGGGAGGGTACCGGGGAGCAGTACTTC. This codes for CSVDSRREGTGEQYF.

This clonotype was found many times. V is TRBV20-1 and J is TRBJ1-1; possible D gene TRBD1, 6 bases. Germline V gene lookup returns CDR1 DFQATT and CDR2 SNEGSKA (reference sequence). Trimming shortened V by 1 base and J by 5 bases, and 14 bases separated the two germline ends. This CDR3 spans 14 amino acids. The CDR3 nucleotides are TGCAGTGCTAGAGGAAAGGGGGTCAGGACTGAAGCTTTCTTT. Translation gives CSARGKGVRTEAFF.

To note about this clonotype: A much larger clone is a single base away; this may be a read error. The V and J genes are TRBV7-8 and TRBJ2-3; TRBD1 agrees at 8 bases. The CDR3 consists of 16 residues. V was clipped by 3 bases and J by 3 bases; unmatched bases: 8. Germline V CDR1 and CDR2: SGHVS, FQNEAQ. CDR3 amino acids: CASSFRQGPETDTQYF. The CDR3 nucleotides are TGTGCCAGCAGCTTCCGACAGGGGCCTGAAACAGATACGCAGTATTTT.